The 27 T cell receptor beta chains below all came from one sample that was sequenced in a study of identical twins. From the 5' RACE reads, TCRdb called clonotypes with MiXCR, one entry per CDR3 protein. The data show roughly 250,000 distinct CDR3 sequences, roughly 7.5% seen once. These data also featured in a second study, about yellow fever vaccine responses in identical twins.

The sequenced sample was CD8+ T cells sorted from blood. The receptors here all came from a woman in her late teens or twenties in good health.

This clonotype has only a few counts. The chain recombines TRBV5-1 with TRBJ2-3; no reliable D call. The germline V and J ends were trimmed by 2 bases and 6 bases, with 7 bases remaining between them. The CDR3 has 12 residues. In germline, CDR1 is SGHRS, CDR2 YFSETQ. The CDR3 DNA reads TGCGCCAGCAGCTTTGGGTCGGATACGCAGTATTTT. Its translation: CASSFGSDTQYF. Drawing the rest from reference TRBV5-1 and TRBJ2-3, the complete variable domain is KAGVTQTPRYLIKTRGQQVTLSCSPISGHRSVSWYQQTPGQGLQFLFEYFSETQRNKGNFPGRFSGRQFSNSRSEMNVSTLELGDSALYLCASSFGSDTQYFGPGTRLTVL.

Ten or more counts support this clonotype. The chain recombines TRBV11-2 with TRBJ2-7; D gene uncertain. From germline, CDR1 is SGHAT and CDR2 FQNNGV. The V and J ends lost 4 bases and 1 base respectively, with 11 bases between them. The CDR3 length is 14 residues. For the CDR3, the DNA is TGTGCCAGCAGCTCAAGGACGGGTTCCTACGAGCAGTACTTC. It codes for CASSSRTGSYEQYF.

This clonotype was detected only a few times. V usage is TRBV27 and J usage is TRBJ2-5, with 12 bases identical to TRBD2. CDR1 and CDR2 from the germline V gene are MNHEY and SMNVEV (reference sequence). The CDR3 is 14 residues long. V shed 5 bases, J shed 5 bases, and the junction held 3 bases outside the gene matches. The CDR3 region has the DNA TGTGCCAGCAGTCCAACTAGCGGGGGGGAGACCCAGTACTTC. Amino acids: CASSPTSGGETQYF.

V and J are TRBV5-5 and TRBJ1-1; 7 bases fit TRBD1. Trimming at V came to 5 bases and at J to 1 base, leaving 8 bases not matched to a gene. The CDR3 contains 15 residues. The germline V gene has CDR1 SGHKS and CDR2 YYEKEE (reference sequence). CDR3: CASRGWDRQNTEAFF. The CDR3 DNA is TGTGCCAGCAGGGGATGGGACAGACAGAACACTGAAGCTTTCTTT.

This clonotype has a handful of counts. This chain uses TRBV7-9 with TRBJ2-2, with D possibly TRBD2 on 5 matching bases. Germline CDR1 reads SEHNR; CDR2 reads FQNEAQ (reference sequence). The V and J ends lost 5 bases and 4 bases respectively, with 11 bases between them. The CDR3 covers 14 residues. CDR3 coding DNA: TGTGCCAGCAGCGTCCCCGGGGTCACCGGGGAGCTGTTTTTT. It yields the protein CASSVPGVTGELFF.

The V gene is TRBV18, the J gene TRBJ1-5; D might be TRBD1 (6 bases). The CDR3 has 18 residues. Germline lookup yields CDR1 KGHSH and CDR2 LQKENI. V lost 3 bases and J 0 bases, leaving 18 bases between the germline ends. The CDR3 sequence: CASSPTLVQGYSNQPQHF. CDR3 DNA: TGTGCCAGCTCACCTACCCTCGTACAGGGTTATAGCAATCAGCCCCAGCATTTT.

This clonotype was found many times. The genes are TRBV4-1 and TRBJ2-7, with D maybe TRBD2 (6 bases). The CDR3 is 13 amino acids. In germline, CDR1 is MGHRA, CDR2 YSYEKL. V was pared by 2 bases and J by 3 bases, with 8 bases between. For the CDR3, the DNA is TGCGCCAGCAGCCAACAGGAGGGCTACGAGCAGTACGTC. This sequence encodes CASSQQEGYEQYV.

The V and J genes are TRBV14 and TRBJ2-7, with 11 bases that match TRBD2. J gave up 0 bases and V 5 bases, and 9 bases lay outside the gene matches. The germline CDR1 and CDR2 sequences are SGHDN and FVKESK. The CDR3 extends over 17 amino acids. CDR3 residues: CASSEGTSGTRSYEQYF. CDR3 coding DNA: TGTGCCAGCAGCGAAGGGACTAGCGGCACCCGCTCCTACGAGCAGTACTTC.

This clonotype was observed at least ten times. This chain links TRBV9 with TRBJ2-7, with 9 nucleotides matching TRBD2. This CDR3 is 14 amino acids long. Germline CDR1 reads SGDLS; CDR2 reads YYNGEE. J gave up 6 bases and V 7 bases, and 11 bases lay outside the gene matches. CDR3 in amino acids: CASGGEREEGEQYF. The CDR3 DNA reads TGTGCCAGCGGCGGTGAGCGGGAGGAGGGCGAGCAGTACTTC.

This clonotype was counted a few times. The chain is built from TRBV11-2 and TRBJ2-5, with TRBD1 matching 10 bases. J lost 5 bases, V lost 5 bases, and 8 bases had no gene match. The germline V gene encodes CDR1 SGHAT and CDR2 FQNNGV. The CDR3 loop spans 15 amino acids. This CDR3 is CASSLRQGARETQYF. Written as DNA, the CDR3 is TGTGCCAGCAGCCTCAGACAGGGGGCACGGGAGACCCAGTACTTC.

This sequence joins TRBV5-6 and TRBJ2-1, with D uncertain. This CDR3 is built from 13 residues. Germline V lookup: CDR1 SGHDT, CDR2 YYEEEE. Trimming cost V 0 bases and J 8 bases, with 9 bases left between them. DNA of the CDR3: TGTGCCAGCAGCTTGGCACTAAATTATGAGCAGTTCTTC. The encoded protein is CASSLALNYEQFF.

Many counts were recorded for this clonotype. The chain combines TRBV5-1 with TRBJ2-3, with a possible D match to TRBD2 (5 bases). CDR3 size: 15 residues. Germline CDR1 is SGHRS and CDR2 is YFSETQ. Deletions cut 7 bases from V and 0 bases from J, with 15 bases between. The CDR3 region has the DNA TGCGCCAGCCGATGGAGGAGGACTAGCACAGATACGCAGTATTTT. It yields the protein CASRWRRTSTDTQYF.

The chain links TRBV5-1 to TRBJ2-3, with a weak D call TRBD2 (6 bases). Trimming removed 0 bases from V and 2 bases from J, with 13 bases in between. Germline CDR1 and CDR2: SGHRS and YFSETQ. The CDR3 loop spans 16 amino acids. CDR3 sequence (DNA): TGCGCCAGCAGCTTGGCACTAGCCCCATTCACAGATACGCAGTATTTT. Translating it yields CASSLALAPFTDTQYF.

The rearrangement links TRBV6-1 to TRBJ2-7; D is tentatively TRBD1 or TRBD2 (6 bases each). Trimming shortened V by 4 bases and J by 1 base, and 26 bases separated the two germline ends. Germline V CDR1 and CDR2: MNHNS, SASEGT. The CDR3 runs to 19 residues. The CDR3 loop reads CASSVSGGIGALLSYEQYV. As DNA, the CDR3 is TGTGCCAGCAGTGTGTCCGGGGGCATCGGGGCCCTACTATCCTACGAGCAGTACGTC.

This clonotype was recorded a few times. The chain combines TRBV10-3 with TRBJ2-1; 11 bases fit TRBD2. V was clipped by 3 bases and J by 4 bases; unmatched bases: 2. This CDR3 comprises 15 residues. CDR1 is ENHRY and CDR2 is SYGVKD in the germline V gene. CDR3 residues: CAISDRLAGYNEQFF. The CDR3 nucleotides are TGTGCCATCAGTGACCGACTAGCGGGATACAATGAGCAGTTCTTC.

The CDR3 DNA follows: TGTGCCAGCAGCATTCTAGCGGATACTAGCACAGATACGCAGTATTTT. Protein sequence: CASSILADTSTDTQYF. This rearrangement joins TRBV7-6 to TRBJ2-3; 7 positions match TRBD2. V was pared by 5 bases and J by 0 bases, with 8 bases of the junction left unmatched. The germline CDR1 and CDR2 sequences are SGHVS and FNYEAQ. CDR3 size: 16 residues.

At least ten counts were recorded for this clonotype. This chain connects TRBV11-2 to TRBJ2-7; D gene ambiguous. The CDR3 extends over 13 amino acids. With 3 bases removed from V and 5 bases from J, the gap between germline ends came to 11 bases. Germline V gene data show CDR1 as SGHAT and CDR2 as FQNNGV. In DNA form, the CDR3 reads TGTGCCAGCAGCTTTATGGGTTTAGACGAGCAGTACGTC. Amino acid sequence: CASSFMGLDEQYV.

This clonotype was seen once. The chain has TRBV28 and TRBJ2-7; D is tentatively TRBD1 or TRBD2 (7 bases each). The CDR3 is made up of 13 amino acids. Trimming removed 8 bases at V and 7 bases at J, with 18 bases between. Germline values: CDR1 MDHEN, CDR2 SYDVKM. The CDR3 DNA reads as TGTGCCAGCTGGGGAGGGGGCCGGCTGGAGCAGTACGTC. It is translated as CASWGGGRLEQYV.

This clonotype has only a few counts. This rearrangement joins TRBV12-3 or TRBV12-4 to TRBJ2-5; D unresolved. The CDR3 loop spans 11 amino acids. Trimming removed 7 bases at V and 7 bases at J, with 10 bases between. The DNA for the CDR3 is TGTGCCAGCACCTCGGCCGGGACCCAGTACTTC. Encoded protein: CASTSAGTQYF.

The table lists this clonotype with a few counts. The CDR3: CSAIGTGVGYGYTF. Written as DNA, the CDR3 is TGCAGCGCGATTGGGACAGGGGTTGGCTATGGCTACACCTTC. This chain links TRBV29-1 with TRBJ1-2; 10 bases agree with TRBD1. CDR1 is SQVTM, CDR2 ANQGSEA, per germline. This CDR3 is built from 14 residues. Germline trimming cut 7 bases from V and 4 bases from J; bases unmatched to any gene: 9.

V and J are TRBV28 and TRBJ1-2; no definite D call. Germline-derived CDR1 and CDR2 are MDHEN and SYDVKM. The germline V and J ends were trimmed by 6 bases and 5 bases, with 16 bases remaining between them. The CDR3 totals 14 residues. CDR3 protein: CASSPRTVIYGYTF. The DNA of the CDR3 is TGTGCCAGCAGCCCGAGGACGGTGATTTATGGCTACACCTTC.

The sample holds a few counts of this clonotype. The chain employs TRBV27 and TRBJ2-1, with 10 nucleotides matching TRBD1. With V trimmed by 5 bases and J by 1 base, 5 bases remained unmatched. Looked up from germline, CDR1 is MNHEY and CDR2 is SMNVEV (reference sequence). The CDR3 is made up of 16 amino acids. The CDR3 region has the DNA TGTGCCAGCAGTCGGGACAGGGGTCCGTCCTACAATGAGCAGTTCTTC. Translated: CASSRDRGPSYNEQFF.

This clonotype has just a few counts. This CDR3 is CASGQLRDRGRDEQFF. In DNA form, the CDR3 reads TGTGCCAGCGGTCAACTCCGGGACAGGGGGCGAGATGAGCAGTTCTTC. The V and J genes are TRBV7-9 and TRBJ2-1; 12 bases align to TRBD1. Trimming removed 8 bases from V and 8 bases from J; junction bases left unmatched: 13. Germline CDR1 reads SEHNR; CDR2 reads FQNEAQ (reference sequence). CDR3 length equals 16 residues.

This clonotype has more than one count but fewer than ten. The chain employs TRBV12-3 or TRBV12-4 and TRBJ2-1; tentative D call: TRBD1 (6 bases). The ends were cut back, 1 base at V and 11 bases at J, with 9 bases in the middle. The CDR3 loop spans 12 amino acids. The CDR3 region is CASSLGGTKQFF. DNA of the CDR3: TGTGCCAGCAGTTTAGGAGGGACAAAGCAGTTCTTC.

This clonotype was recorded at least ten times. The V and J genes are TRBV29-1 and TRBJ2-1, with 11 bases matching TRBD1. This CDR3 is 15 amino acids long. V shed 2 bases and J 7 bases; nucleotides not matched to a gene: 7. Germline CDR1 reads SQVTM; CDR2 reads ANQGSEA. CDR3 coding DNA: TGCAGCGTTGAATTTGGGACAGGGGGTTGGAATGAGCAGTTCTTC. Encoded protein: CSVEFGTGGWNEQFF.

The rearrangement joins TRBV6-5 to TRBJ2-1; D unresolved. CDR1 is MNHEY, CDR2 SVGAGI, per germline. V lost 2 bases and J 4 bases, leaving 9 bases between the germline ends. The CDR3 loop spans 14 amino acids. CDR3 nucleotides: TGTGCCAGCAGTTACGGAGTCCCATACAATGAGCAGTTCTTC. It translates to CASSYGVPYNEQFF.

This clonotype was recorded a few times. This chain connects TRBV29-1 to TRBJ2-3, with TRBD1 identical over 8 bases. The J segment lost 0 bases and the V segment lost 1 base, leaving 6 bases of the junction unmatched. This CDR3 has 16 amino acids. The germline V gene has CDR1 SQVTM and CDR2 ANQGSEA. The CDR3 nucleotides are TGCAGCGTTGAAGTACAGGGGGTTACTAGCACAGATACGCAGTATTTT. This sequence encodes CSVEVQGVTSTDTQYF.